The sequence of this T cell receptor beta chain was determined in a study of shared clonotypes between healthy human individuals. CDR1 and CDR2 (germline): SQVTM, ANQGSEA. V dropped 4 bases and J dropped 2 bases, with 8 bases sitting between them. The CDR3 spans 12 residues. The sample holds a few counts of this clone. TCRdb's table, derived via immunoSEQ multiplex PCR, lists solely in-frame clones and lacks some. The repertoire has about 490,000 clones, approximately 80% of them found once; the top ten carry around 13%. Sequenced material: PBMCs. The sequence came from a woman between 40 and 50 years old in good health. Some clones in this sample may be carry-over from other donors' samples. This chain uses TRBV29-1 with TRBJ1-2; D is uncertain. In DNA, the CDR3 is TGCAGCGTTGTCGAGGGAAACTATGGCTACACCTTC. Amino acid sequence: CSVVEGNYGYTF.